This is a list of T cell receptor beta chains from one sample in a study of T cell responses to AZD1222 COVID-19 vaccine. Sequenced by immunoSEQ multiplex PCR; TCRdb stores in-frame clones only, minus some. The table shows 200,000 to 250,000 clones, with around 94% occurring only once. The sample here was peripheral blood, taken 28 days after the second dose of the MenACWY control vaccine. These receptors all stem from an adult who received the MenACWY meningococcal vaccine as a control. The CDR3 runs from the conserved cysteine through the conserved F or W. A row's size may be missing; if present it is once, few, many or a size class.

size: .; J: TRBJ2-7; V: TRBV5-1; CDR3: CASSRALAGGQGYEQYF
size: .; J: TRBJ2-4; V: TRBV7-9; CDR3: CASSPLGTPDKNIQYF
size: .; J: TRBJ1-2; V: TRBV6-2/TRBV6-3; CDR3: CASSDDTGWKYGYTF
size: .; J: TRBJ1-1; V: TRBV9; CDR3: CASSVEGAGTEAFF
size: .; J: TRBJ2-1; V: TRBV7-2; CDR3: CASSGLPSSYNEQFF
size: .; J: TRBJ1-1; V: TRBV14; CDR3: CASSPLGGSNTEAFF
size: .; J: TRBJ2-1; V: TRBV30; CDR3: CAWSVPEAEQFF
size: .; J: TRBJ1-5; V: TRBV11-2; CDR3: CASSLQGRQPQHF
size: .; J: TRBJ2-7; V: TRBV24-1; CDR3: CATSPGPSGGLYEQYF
size: .; J: TRBJ1-2; V: TRBV7-2; CDR3: CASSPGDRLNYGYTF
size: .; J: TRBJ2-1; V: TRBV6-5; CDR3: CASRLTGGPLNEQFF
size: .; J: TRBJ1-3; V: TRBV5-1; CDR3: CASSLADRGTGNTIYF
size: .; J: TRBJ1-2; V: TRBV9; CDR3: CASSVGPGDGYTF
size: .; J: TRBJ1-1; V: TRBV7-2; CDR3: CASSLELASPYRAFF
size: .; J: TRBJ1-6; V: TRBV7-9; CDR3: CASSLGPGEDPKNSPLHF
size: .; J: TRBJ2-2; V: TRBV4-1; CDR3: CASAKIGLAGATGELFF
size: .; J: TRBJ2-7; V: TRBV5-1; CDR3: CASSPGPTEQYF
size: .; J: TRBJ1-2; V: TRBV19; CDR3: CASSIDENYGYTF
size: .; J: TRBJ1-5; V: TRBV7-9; CDR3: CASSTGTYNQPQHF
size: .; J: TRBJ1-6; V: TRBV21-1; CDR3: CASSKEQPLYNSPLHF
size: .; J: TRBJ2-5; V: TRBV12-3/TRBV12-4; CDR3: CASRPTSGETQYF
size: .; J: TRBJ1-3; V: TRBV30; CDR3: CAWSVPWAGRSGNTIYF
size: once; J: TRBJ2-3; V: TRBV21-1; CDR3: CASSNKTGDPTDTQYF
size: .; J: TRBJ2-3; V: TRBV9; CDR3: CASSVVGRASTDTRYF
size: .; J: TRBJ2-5; V: TRBV12-1; CDR3: CASSFGQGKGETQYF
size: .; J: TRBJ1-5; V: TRBV19; CDR3: CASSITGTNSNQPQHF
size: .; J: TRBJ1-5; V: TRBV10-3; CDR3: CAISGPNSNQPQHF
size: .; J: TRBJ2-7; V: TRBV7-8; CDR3: CASSLGYSYEQYF
size: .; J: TRBJ2-1; V: TRBV2; CDR3: CATTLRREQFF
size: .; J: TRBJ2-7; V: TRBV5-6; CDR3: CASSLSGAKNTYEQYF
size: .; J: TRBJ1-4; V: TRBV27; CDR3: CASSFGIPNEKLFF
size: .; J: TRBJ2-1; V: TRBV19; CDR3: CASSIGTSGRYEQFF
size: once; J: TRBJ1-2; V: TRBV18; CDR3: CASSPLPDRGYGYTF
size: .; J: TRBJ1-4; V: TRBV7-9; CDR3: CASSKTGRMTNEKLFF
size: .; J: TRBJ1-1; V: TRBV9; CDR3: CASSAQGMDTEAFF
size: .; J: TRBJ1-1; V: TRBV18; CDR3: CASNTGTAGTEAFF
size: .; J: TRBJ2-7; V: TRBV6-2/TRBV6-3; CDR3: CASSDLLRRQKYEQYF
size: .; J: TRBJ1-2; V: TRBV25-1; CDR3: CASSERGFGYGYTF
size: .; J: TRBJ2-7; V: TRBV7-9; CDR3: CASSLSIGGEQYF
size: .; J: TRBJ2-7; V: TRBV4-3; CDR3: CASSQAPQGRLYEQYF
size: once; J: TRBJ1-6; V: TRBV15; CDR3: CATSRDSGASLNSPLHF
size: .; J: TRBJ1-1; V: TRBV7-8; CDR3: CASSLDLNRNTEAFF
size: few; J: TRBJ1-6; V: TRBV7-8; CDR3: CASSLGTTNSPLHF
size: once; J: TRBJ1-6; V: TRBV10-3; CDR3: CAITPGDINSPLHF
size: .; J: TRBJ1-1; V: TRBV4-3; CDR3: CASSQGNTEAFF
size: .; J: TRBJ2-3; V: TRBV5-4; CDR3: CASSLEEAHADRGREDTQYF
size: .; J: TRBJ1-5; V: TRBV5-5; CDR3: CASSLAPAGNQPQHF
size: .; J: TRBJ2-3; V: TRBV6-5; CDR3: CASTGAVSYTDTQYF
size: .; J: TRBJ1-6; V: TRBV6-6; CDR3: CASSYSHPYNSPLHF
size: .; J: TRBJ1-5; V: TRBV24-1; CDR3: CATSEKNQPQHF
size: .; J: TRBJ1-6; V: TRBV11-2; CDR3: CASSLLQGSSSPLHF
size: .; J: TRBJ1-2; V: TRBV7-2; CDR3: CASSSLGLDGYTF
size: .; J: TRBJ1-5; V: TRBV6-6; CDR3: CASSYDGARPQHF
size: .; J: TRBJ1-1; V: TRBV12-3/TRBV12-4; CDR3: CASSLKRATEAFF
size: .; J: TRBJ1-1; V: TRBV2; CDR3: CASSEGGEAFF
size: .; J: TRBJ2-1; V: TRBV19; CDR3: CASSPPPPSGSDEQFF
size: .; J: TRBJ1-1; V: TRBV3-1/TRBV3-2; CDR3: CASSQVTPPNTEAFF
size: once; J: TRBJ2-3; V: TRBV15; CDR3: CATSRDRAPGGNTQYF